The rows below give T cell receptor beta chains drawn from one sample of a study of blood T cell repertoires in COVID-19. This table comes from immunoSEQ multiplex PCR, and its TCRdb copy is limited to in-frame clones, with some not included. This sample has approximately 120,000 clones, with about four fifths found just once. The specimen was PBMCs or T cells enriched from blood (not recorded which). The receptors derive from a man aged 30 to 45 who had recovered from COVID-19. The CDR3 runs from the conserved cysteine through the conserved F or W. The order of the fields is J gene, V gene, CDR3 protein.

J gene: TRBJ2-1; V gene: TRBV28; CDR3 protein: CASSTRTSGRDEQFF
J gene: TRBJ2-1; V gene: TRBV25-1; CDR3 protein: CASRFGGKNEQFF
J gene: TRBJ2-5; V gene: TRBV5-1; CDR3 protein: CASSLGTVGETQYF
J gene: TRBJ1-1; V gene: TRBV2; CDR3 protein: CASSEERVLEDTEAFF
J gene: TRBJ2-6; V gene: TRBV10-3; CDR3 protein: CAISDGSGANVLTF
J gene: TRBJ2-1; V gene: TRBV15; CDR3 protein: CATGANFNEQFF
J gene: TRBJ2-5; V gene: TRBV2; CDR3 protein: CASSVQVQETQYF
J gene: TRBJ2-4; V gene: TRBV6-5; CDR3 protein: CASRLLAGGKNIQYF
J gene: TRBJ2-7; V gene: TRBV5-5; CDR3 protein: CASREPGQGSYEQYF
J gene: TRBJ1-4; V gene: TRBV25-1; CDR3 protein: CASSMTGPMEGNEKLFF
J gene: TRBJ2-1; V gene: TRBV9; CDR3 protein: CASSDGGGGNEQFF
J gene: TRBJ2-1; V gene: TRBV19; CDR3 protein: CASSIEGLAYHNEQFF
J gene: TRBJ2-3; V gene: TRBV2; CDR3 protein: CASQLRAYGADTQYF
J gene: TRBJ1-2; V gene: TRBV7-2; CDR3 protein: CASSLGMLGANYGYTF
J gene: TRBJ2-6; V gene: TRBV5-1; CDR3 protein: CASSSTGTGSTGANVLTF
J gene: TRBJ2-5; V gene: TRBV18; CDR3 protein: CASSPSVGGPETQYF
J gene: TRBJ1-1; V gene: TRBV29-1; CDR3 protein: CSAWDYNTEAFF
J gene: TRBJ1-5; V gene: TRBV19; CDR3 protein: CASSGTGEDQPQHF
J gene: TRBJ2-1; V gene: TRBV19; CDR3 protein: CASLRLAGGWNEQFF
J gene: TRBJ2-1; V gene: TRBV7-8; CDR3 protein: CASSLATDYNEQFF
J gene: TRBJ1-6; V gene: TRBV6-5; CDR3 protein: CASSRGQGRNSPLHF
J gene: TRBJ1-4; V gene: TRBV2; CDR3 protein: CASSAITGANEKLFF
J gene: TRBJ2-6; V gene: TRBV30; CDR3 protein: CAWSRGSGANVLTF
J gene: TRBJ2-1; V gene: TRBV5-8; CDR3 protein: CASSLRSSYNEQFF
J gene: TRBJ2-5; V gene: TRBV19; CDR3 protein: CASSMGLLRQETQYF
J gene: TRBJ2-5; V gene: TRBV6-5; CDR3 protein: CASGPRPETQYF
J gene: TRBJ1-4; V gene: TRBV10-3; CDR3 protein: CAISAIQGRNEKLFF
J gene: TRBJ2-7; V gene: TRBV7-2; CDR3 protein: CASSSGLGYYEQYF
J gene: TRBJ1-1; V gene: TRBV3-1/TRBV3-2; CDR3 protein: CASSQDRQGMMNTEAFF
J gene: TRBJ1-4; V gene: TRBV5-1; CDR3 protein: CASSSQPGLKEEKLFF
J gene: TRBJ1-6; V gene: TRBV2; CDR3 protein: CASSAGTGVSPLHF
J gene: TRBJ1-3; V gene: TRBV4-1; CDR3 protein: CASSQDWPGTGGNTIYF